The rows below give T cell receptor beta chains drawn from one sample of a study of blood T cell repertoires in COVID-19. Using immunoSEQ multiplex PCR, the repertoire was profiled, and TCRdb retains in-frame clones only, with some absent. Counted here are around 60,000 clones, 75% to 90% occurring once; the ten biggest clones make up 14% to 15%. The sample consisted of peripheral blood. These receptors all stem from a man at least 80 years old with acute or convalescent COVID-19. Both conserved end residues are part of each CDR3. Each record gives: J gene, V gene, CDR3 length, D gene, clone size, CDR3 DNA, CDR3 protein. D genes are given only for firm matches. Rows may omit the clone size; those that give it use once, few, many or a size class.

J gene: TRBJ1-3; V gene: TRBV12-3/TRBV12-4; CDR3 length: 13; D gene: .; clone size: .; CDR3 DNA: TGTGCCAGCAGTTTCGGCGGTGGAAACACCATATATTTT; CDR3 protein: CASSFGGGNTIYF
J gene: TRBJ1-1; V gene: TRBV5-1; CDR3 length: 16; D gene: TRBD1; clone size: .; CDR3 DNA: TGCGCCAGCATCTCTCGAGCACAGGGGATGAACACTGAAGCTTTCTTT; CDR3 protein: CASISRAQGMNTEAFF
J gene: TRBJ2-2; V gene: TRBV6-5; CDR3 length: 15; D gene: TRBD1; clone size: .; CDR3 DNA: TGTGCCAGCAGATCAGGGGGTGGTGAGTCCGGGGAGCTGTTTTTT; CDR3 protein: CASRSGGGESGELFF
J gene: TRBJ2-4; V gene: TRBV2; CDR3 length: 13; D gene: TRBD1; clone size: .; CDR3 DNA: TGTGCCACGGGACAGGGACTCGGTTTACCTCAGTACTTC; CDR3 protein: CATGQGLGLPQYF
J gene: TRBJ2-2; V gene: TRBV11-2; CDR3 length: 16; D gene: TRBD1; clone size: .; CDR3 DNA: TGTGCCAGCAGCTTCCAGGGGGCGGCGAACACCGGGGAGCTGTTTTTT; CDR3 protein: CASSFQGAANTGELFF
J gene: TRBJ1-6; V gene: TRBV4-1; CDR3 length: 15; D gene: TRBD1; clone size: .; CDR3 DNA: TGCGCCAGCAGCCCTTCCTGGACAGGGTTTTCACCCCTCCACTTT; CDR3 protein: CASSPSWTGFSPLHF
J gene: TRBJ1-5; V gene: TRBV3-1/TRBV3-2; CDR3 length: 14; D gene: TRBD1; clone size: .; CDR3 DNA: TGTGCCAGCAGCCTCGGGACAGGGGACAGGTCCCAGCATTTT; CDR3 protein: CASSLGTGDRSQHF
J gene: TRBJ1-1; V gene: TRBV7-6; CDR3 length: 16; D gene: TRBD1; clone size: .; CDR3 DNA: TGTGCCAGCAGGCCAGACAGGGGCGCAGGAGGCACTGAAGCTTTCTTT; CDR3 protein: CASRPDRGAGGTEAFF
J gene: TRBJ1-1; V gene: TRBV5-1; CDR3 length: 13; D gene: TRBD1; clone size: .; CDR3 DNA: TGCGCCAGCAGCTCCGGACAGGGGACTGAAGCTTTCTTT; CDR3 protein: CASSSGQGTEAFF
J gene: TRBJ2-3; V gene: TRBV10-3; CDR3 length: 15; D gene: TRBD2; clone size: .; CDR3 DNA: TGTGCCATCAGTGAGGCTAGCGGGGAGACAGATACGCAGTATTTT; CDR3 protein: CAISEASGETDTQYF
J gene: TRBJ1-6; V gene: TRBV4-2; CDR3 length: 15; D gene: TRBD1; clone size: .; CDR3 DNA: TGTGCCAGCAGCCAGGACAGGGTCGAAAATTCACCCCTCCACTTT; CDR3 protein: CASSQDRVENSPLHF
J gene: TRBJ2-7; V gene: TRBV6-5; CDR3 length: 14; D gene: TRBD1; clone size: .; CDR3 DNA: TGTGCCAGCGGGGGGACAGGGGGCTCCTACGAGCAGTACTTC; CDR3 protein: CASGGTGGSYEQYF
J gene: TRBJ1-3; V gene: TRBV9; CDR3 length: 14; D gene: TRBD1; clone size: .; CDR3 DNA: TGTGCCAGCAGCCCGGACAGGGGTAGAAACACCATATATTTT; CDR3 protein: CASSPDRGRNTIYF
J gene: TRBJ2-7; V gene: TRBV18; CDR3 length: 14; D gene: TRBD1; clone size: .; CDR3 DNA: TGTGCCAGCTCAGAGGACAGGGTATGGTACGAGCAGTACTTC; CDR3 protein: CASSEDRVWYEQYF
J gene: TRBJ1-1; V gene: TRBV2; CDR3 length: 15; D gene: TRBD1; clone size: .; CDR3 DNA: TGTGCCAGCAGCGCTGGACAGGGGGCGCGAACTGAAGCTTTCTTT; CDR3 protein: CASSAGQGARTEAFF
J gene: TRBJ1-4; V gene: TRBV3-1/TRBV3-2; CDR3 length: 12; D gene: .; clone size: few; CDR3 DNA: TGTGCCAGCAGCCAAGCTGATGAAAAACTGTTTTTT; CDR3 protein: CASSQADEKLFF
J gene: TRBJ2-1; V gene: TRBV3-1/TRBV3-2; CDR3 length: 15; D gene: TRBD1; clone size: .; CDR3 DNA: TGTGCCAGCAGCCAAGTGGGACAGGGGAACAATGAGCAGTTCTTC; CDR3 protein: CASSQVGQGNNEQFF
J gene: TRBJ1-5; V gene: TRBV4-2; CDR3 length: 16; D gene: .; clone size: .; CDR3 DNA: TGTGCCAGCAGCCAAGAAGGGGGGGATCGCAATCAGCCCCAGCATTTT; CDR3 protein: CASSQEGGDRNQPQHF
J gene: TRBJ1-2; V gene: TRBV2; CDR3 length: 15; D gene: .; clone size: .; CDR3 DNA: TGTGCCAGCAGTACCCAGGCGAAGGCTAACTATGGCTACACCTTC; CDR3 protein: CASSTQAKANYGYTF
J gene: TRBJ1-1; V gene: TRBV6-6; CDR3 length: 14; D gene: .; clone size: .; CDR3 DNA: TGTGCCAGCAGACCGCAGCAGGGGAAAACTGAAGCTTTCTTT; CDR3 protein: CASRPQQGKTEAFF
J gene: TRBJ1-2; V gene: TRBV15; CDR3 length: 13; D gene: TRBD1; clone size: .; CDR3 DNA: TGTGCCACCAGCAGGGCGACAGGGGGCGGCTACACCTTC; CDR3 protein: CATSRATGGGYTF
J gene: TRBJ1-1; V gene: TRBV7-9; CDR3 length: 15; D gene: .; clone size: .; CDR3 DNA: TGTGCCAGCACCAAAGGTATGGACAGGAACACTGAAGCTTTCTTT; CDR3 protein: CASTKGMDRNTEAFF
J gene: TRBJ1-1; V gene: TRBV18; CDR3 length: 15; D gene: .; clone size: .; CDR3 DNA: TGTGCCAGCTCACCGCGCGGGATGATGAACACTGAAGCTTTCTTT; CDR3 protein: CASSPRGMMNTEAFF
J gene: TRBJ2-3; V gene: TRBV10-1; CDR3 length: 16; D gene: .; clone size: .; CDR3 DNA: TGCGCCAGCAGTGAGTCGGGCAGGCCATTCCCGGATACGCAGTATTTT; CDR3 protein: CASSESGRPFPDTQYF
J gene: TRBJ1-2; V gene: TRBV29-1; CDR3 length: 14; D gene: .; clone size: .; CDR3 DNA: TGCAGCGTCGGAGACAGGCTCACTAACTATGGCTACACCTTC; CDR3 protein: CSVGDRLTNYGYTF
J gene: TRBJ2-5; V gene: TRBV12-3/TRBV12-4; CDR3 length: 13; D gene: .; clone size: .; CDR3 DNA: TGTGCCAGCAGGCTCCTGTCGGAGGAGACCCAGTACTTC; CDR3 protein: CASRLLSEETQYF
J gene: TRBJ1-2; V gene: TRBV7-2; CDR3 length: 15; D gene: TRBD1; clone size: .; CDR3 DNA: TGTGCCAGCAGGGGAACAGGGGGATCTAACTATGGCTACACCTTC; CDR3 protein: CASRGTGGSNYGYTF
J gene: TRBJ2-3; V gene: TRBV10-3; CDR3 length: 14; D gene: TRBD2; clone size: .; CDR3 DNA: TGTGCCATCAGGGGAGGGCAGGGCACAGATACGCAGTATTTT; CDR3 protein: CAIRGGQGTDTQYF
J gene: TRBJ1-5; V gene: TRBV6-5; CDR3 length: 13; D gene: .; clone size: .; CDR3 DNA: TGTGCCAGCAGCAAACAAGTTACTCAGCCCCAGCATTTT; CDR3 protein: CASSKQVTQPQHF
J gene: TRBJ2-2; V gene: TRBV2; CDR3 length: 14; D gene: .; clone size: .; CDR3 DNA: TGTGCCAGCAGTGGACAGGTTAACACCGGGGAGCTGTTTTTT; CDR3 protein: CASSGQVNTGELFF
J gene: TRBJ1-3; V gene: TRBV5-1; CDR3 length: 15; D gene: .; clone size: .; CDR3 DNA: TGCGCCAGCAGCTTGGCAGGGAGGGCCGGAAACACCATATATTTT; CDR3 protein: CASSLAGRAGNTIYF
J gene: TRBJ2-7; V gene: TRBV6-1; CDR3 length: 15; D gene: .; clone size: .; CDR3 DNA: TGTGCCAGCAGTCCATTGGCTGATCCCAACTACGAGCAGTACTTC; CDR3 protein: CASSPLADPNYEQYF
J gene: TRBJ2-5; V gene: TRBV9; CDR3 length: 15; D gene: TRBD2; clone size: .; CDR3 DNA: TGTGCCAGCAGCGAGCTAGCGGGGGGACAAGAGACCCAGTACTTC; CDR3 protein: CASSELAGGQETQYF
J gene: TRBJ1-5; V gene: TRBV25-1; CDR3 length: 14; D gene: .; clone size: .; CDR3 DNA: TGTGCCAGCAGTGCGCCGGGGAGGGAACAGCCCCAGCATTTT; CDR3 protein: CASSAPGREQPQHF
J gene: TRBJ1-6; V gene: TRBV27; CDR3 length: 18; D gene: .; clone size: .; CDR3 DNA: TGTGCCAGCAACCTTAGGCAGCGACGAAGCTCCTATAATTCACCCCTCCACTTT; CDR3 protein: CASNLRQRRSSYNSPLHF
J gene: TRBJ2-2; V gene: TRBV5-1; CDR3 length: 13; D gene: .; clone size: .; CDR3 DNA: TGCGCCAGCAGCTTACAGAACACCGGGGAGCTGTTTTTT; CDR3 protein: CASSLQNTGELFF
J gene: TRBJ1-1; V gene: TRBV29-1; CDR3 length: 15; D gene: .; clone size: .; CDR3 DNA: TGCAGCGTTGAAAGGATGGCTGGGAGGCCCACTGAAGCTTTCTTT; CDR3 protein: CSVERMAGRPTEAFF
J gene: TRBJ1-5; V gene: TRBV5-1; CDR3 length: 15; D gene: TRBD1; clone size: .; CDR3 DNA: TGCGCCAGCAGCCAGGGGACAGGAGTCAATCAGCCCCAGCATTTT; CDR3 protein: CASSQGTGVNQPQHF
J gene: TRBJ1-5; V gene: TRBV19; CDR3 length: 15; D gene: TRBD1; clone size: .; CDR3 DNA: TGTGCCAGTAGTGAACAGGGGGCAGGGAATCAGCCCCAGCATTTT; CDR3 protein: CASSEQGAGNQPQHF
J gene: TRBJ1-2; V gene: TRBV5-6; CDR3 length: 15; D gene: .; clone size: .; CDR3 DNA: TGTGCCAGCAGCCCTGGGGGGGGCCCTAGCTATGGCTACACCTTC; CDR3 protein: CASSPGGGPSYGYTF
J gene: TRBJ1-1; V gene: TRBV5-6; CDR3 length: 15; D gene: .; clone size: .; CDR3 DNA: TGTGCCAGCAGCTTGATCGGGGGGCGAGACACTGAAGCTTTCTTT; CDR3 protein: CASSLIGGRDTEAFF
J gene: TRBJ2-2; V gene: TRBV14; CDR3 length: 15; D gene: .; clone size: .; CDR3 DNA: TGTGCCAGCAGCCCCGGGGGTCGGCGCACCGGGGAGCTGTTTTTT; CDR3 protein: CASSPGGRRTGELFF
J gene: TRBJ1-2; V gene: TRBV30; CDR3 length: 13; D gene: .; clone size: .; CDR3 DNA: TGTGCCTGCCCGCAGCACTACTCCTATGGCTACACCTTC; CDR3 protein: CACPQHYSYGYTF
J gene: TRBJ1-1; V gene: TRBV11-2; CDR3 length: 15; D gene: .; clone size: .; CDR3 DNA: TGTGCCAGCAGCTTAGCCCGCTTACTAAACACTGAAGCTTTCTTT; CDR3 protein: CASSLARLLNTEAFF
J gene: TRBJ1-4; V gene: TRBV24-1; CDR3 length: 18; D gene: TRBD1; clone size: once; CDR3 DNA: TGTGCCACCAGTATCCGGGACAGGGGGCCCACAACTAATGAAAAACTGTTTTTT; CDR3 protein: CATSIRDRGPTTNEKLFF
J gene: TRBJ2-1; V gene: TRBV30; CDR3 length: 15; D gene: .; clone size: .; CDR3 DNA: TGTGCCTGGAGAGTAGGACAGCGGACGGGCAATGAGCAGTTCTTC; CDR3 protein: CAWRVGQRTGNEQFF
J gene: TRBJ1-4; V gene: TRBV30; CDR3 length: 14; D gene: .; clone size: .; CDR3 DNA: TGTGCCTGGAGTGTATCCGGGGGGAGTGAAAAACTGTTTTTT; CDR3 protein: CAWSVSGGSEKLFF